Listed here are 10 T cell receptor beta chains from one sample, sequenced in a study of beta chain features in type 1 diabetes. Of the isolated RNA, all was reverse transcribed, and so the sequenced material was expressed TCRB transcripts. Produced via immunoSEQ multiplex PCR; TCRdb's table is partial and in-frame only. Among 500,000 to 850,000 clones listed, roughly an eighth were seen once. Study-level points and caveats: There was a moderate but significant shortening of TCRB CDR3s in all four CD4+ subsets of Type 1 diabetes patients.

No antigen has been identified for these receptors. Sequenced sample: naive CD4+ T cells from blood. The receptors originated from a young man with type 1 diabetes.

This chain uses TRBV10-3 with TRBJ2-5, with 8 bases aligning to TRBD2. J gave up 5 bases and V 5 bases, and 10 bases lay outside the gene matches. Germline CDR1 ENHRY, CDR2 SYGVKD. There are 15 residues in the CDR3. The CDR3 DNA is TGTGCCATCAGTACCGGGACTAGGGAGGGGGAGACCCAGTACTTC. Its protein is CAISTGTREGETQYF.

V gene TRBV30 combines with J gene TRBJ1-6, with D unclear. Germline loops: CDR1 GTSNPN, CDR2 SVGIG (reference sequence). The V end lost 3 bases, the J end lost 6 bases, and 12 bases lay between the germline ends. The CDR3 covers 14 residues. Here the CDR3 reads CAWSLQSLNSPLHF. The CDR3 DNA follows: TGTGCCTGGAGCTTACAGAGCCTTAATTCACCCCTCCACTTT.

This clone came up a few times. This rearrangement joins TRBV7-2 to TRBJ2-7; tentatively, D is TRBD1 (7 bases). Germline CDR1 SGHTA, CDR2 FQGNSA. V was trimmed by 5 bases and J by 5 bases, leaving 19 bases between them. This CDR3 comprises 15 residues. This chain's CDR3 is CASSQARQGGNEQYF. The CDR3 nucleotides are TGTGCCAGCAGCCAGGCCCGACAGGGAGGTAACGAGCAGTACTTC.

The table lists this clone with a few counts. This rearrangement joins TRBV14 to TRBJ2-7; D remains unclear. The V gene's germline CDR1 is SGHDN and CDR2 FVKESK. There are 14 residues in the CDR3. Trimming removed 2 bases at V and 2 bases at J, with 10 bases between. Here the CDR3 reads CASSQLKSTYEQYF. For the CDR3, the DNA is TGTGCCAGCAGCCAATTAAAATCAACCTACGAGCAGTACTTC.

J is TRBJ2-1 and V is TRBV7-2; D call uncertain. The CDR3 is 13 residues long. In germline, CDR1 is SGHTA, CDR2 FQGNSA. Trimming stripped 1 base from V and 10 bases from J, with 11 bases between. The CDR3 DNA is TGTGCCAGCAGCTTAGACCCGGTAGGGGAGCAGTTCTTC. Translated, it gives CASSLDPVGEQFF.

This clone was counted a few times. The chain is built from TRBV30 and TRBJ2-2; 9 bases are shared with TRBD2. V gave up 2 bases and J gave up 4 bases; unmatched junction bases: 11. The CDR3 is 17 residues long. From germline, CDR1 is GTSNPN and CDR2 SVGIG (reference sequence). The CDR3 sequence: CAWSRVAGGPRTGELFF. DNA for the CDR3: TGTGCCTGGAGTAGGGTTGCGGGGGGGCCCCGCACCGGGGAGCTGTTTTTT.

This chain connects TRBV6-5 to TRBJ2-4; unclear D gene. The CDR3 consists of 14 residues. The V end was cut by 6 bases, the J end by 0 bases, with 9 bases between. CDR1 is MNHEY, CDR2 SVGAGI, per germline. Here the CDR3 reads CASSLTQAKNIQYF. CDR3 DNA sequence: TGTGCCAGCAGCCTCACTCAAGCCAAAAACATTCAGTACTTC.

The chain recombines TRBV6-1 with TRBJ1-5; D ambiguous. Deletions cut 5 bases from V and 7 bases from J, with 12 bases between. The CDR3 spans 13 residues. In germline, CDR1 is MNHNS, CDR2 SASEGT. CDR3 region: CASSLAWEQPQHF. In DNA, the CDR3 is TGTGCCAGCAGTCTGGCCTGGGAGCAGCCCCAGCATTTT.

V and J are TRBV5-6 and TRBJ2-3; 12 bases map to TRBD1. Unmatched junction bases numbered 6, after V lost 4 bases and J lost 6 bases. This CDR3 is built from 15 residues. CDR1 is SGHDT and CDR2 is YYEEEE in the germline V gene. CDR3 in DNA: TGTGCCAGCAGCCCGGGACAGGGGGCATGGGATACGCAGTATTTT. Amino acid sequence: CASSPGQGAWDTQYF.

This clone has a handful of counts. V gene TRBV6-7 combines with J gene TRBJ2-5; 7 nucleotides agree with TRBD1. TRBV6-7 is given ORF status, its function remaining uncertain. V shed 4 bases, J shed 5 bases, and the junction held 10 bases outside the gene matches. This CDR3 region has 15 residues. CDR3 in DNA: TGTGCCAGCAGTTTCCCGGGACAGCGTGGGGAGACCCAGTACTTC. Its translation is CASSFPGQRGETQYF.